One and the same sample provided the 3 T cell receptor beta chains below, sequenced in a study of blood T cell repertoires in COVID-19. Generated by immunoSEQ multiplex PCR, the TCRdb table keeps only in-frame clones and is missing some. The data contain about 220,000 clones, less than 90% of them singletons. The sequencing input was PBMCs or T cells enriched from blood (not recorded which). The receptors were sampled from a woman in her thirties who had recovered from COVID-19.

The rearrangement links TRBV9 to TRBJ2-1; 7 positions match TRBD2. This CDR3 contains 19 residues. Unmatched junction bases numbered 23, after V lost 3 bases and J lost 8 bases. Germline assignment: CDR1 SGDLS and CDR2 YYNGEE. The CDR3 DNA sequence: TGTGCCAGCAGCGCCCGAGGATTAGGGGCGGGGGTAACCAGGGATGAGCAGTTCTTC. Translating it yields CASSARGLGAGVTRDEQFF.

Points on this clone: The same CDR3 is also encoded by other DNA sequences in this sample. The chain employs TRBV7-3 and TRBJ1-1, with a possible D match to TRBD1 (5 bases). V shed 3 bases and J shed 1 base, with 6 bases lying between them. The CDR3 has 13 amino acids. Germline CDR1 is SGHTA and CDR2 is FQGTGA. Written as DNA, the CDR3 is TGTGCCAGCAGCTTCGGGGGGAACACTGAAGCTTTCTTT. Protein product: CASSFGGNTEAFF.

The rearrangement joins TRBV10-3 to TRBJ1-2; 8 bases match TRBD1. With V trimmed by 5 bases and J by 8 bases, 13 bases remained unmatched. This CDR3 spans 15 amino acids. CDR1 is ENHRY, CDR2 SYGVKD, per germline. Written as DNA, the CDR3 is TGTGCCATCAGTATCGGACAGGGCGAGGGAGGAGGCTACACCTTC. Encoded protein: CAISIGQGEGGGYTF.